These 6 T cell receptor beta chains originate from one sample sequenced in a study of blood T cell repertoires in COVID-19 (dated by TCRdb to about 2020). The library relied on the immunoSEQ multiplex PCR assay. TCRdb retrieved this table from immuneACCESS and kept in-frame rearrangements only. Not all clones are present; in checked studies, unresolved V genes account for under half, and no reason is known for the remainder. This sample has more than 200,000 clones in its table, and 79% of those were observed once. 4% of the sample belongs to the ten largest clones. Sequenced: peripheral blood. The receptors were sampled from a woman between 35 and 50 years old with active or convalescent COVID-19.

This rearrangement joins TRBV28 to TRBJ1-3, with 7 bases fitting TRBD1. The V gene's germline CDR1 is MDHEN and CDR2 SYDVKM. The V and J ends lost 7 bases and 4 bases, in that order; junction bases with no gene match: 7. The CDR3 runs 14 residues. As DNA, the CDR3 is TGTGCCAGCACCAAACAGGGGTTAGGAAACACCATATATTTT. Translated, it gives CASTKQGLGNTIYF.

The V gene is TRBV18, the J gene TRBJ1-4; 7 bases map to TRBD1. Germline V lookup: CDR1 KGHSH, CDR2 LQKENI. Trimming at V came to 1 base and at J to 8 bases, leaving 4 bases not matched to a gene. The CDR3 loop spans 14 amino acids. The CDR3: CASSPQGAGEKLFF. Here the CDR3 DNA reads TGTGCCAGCTCACCACAGGGGGCCGGGGAAAAACTGTTTTTT.

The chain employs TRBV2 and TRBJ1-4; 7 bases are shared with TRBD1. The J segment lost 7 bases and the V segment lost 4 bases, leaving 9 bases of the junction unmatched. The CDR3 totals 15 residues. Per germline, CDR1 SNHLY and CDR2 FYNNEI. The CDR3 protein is CASSGRRGTGEKLFF. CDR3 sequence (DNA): TGTGCCAGCAGTGGTCGCAGGGGGACGGGTGAAAAACTGTTTTTT. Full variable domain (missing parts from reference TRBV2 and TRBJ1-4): EPEVTQTPSHQVTQMGQEVILRCVPISNHLYFYWYRQILGQKVEFLVSFYNNEISEKSEIFDDQFSVERPDGSNFTLKIRSTKLEDSAMYFCASSGRRGTGEKLFFGSGTQLSVL.

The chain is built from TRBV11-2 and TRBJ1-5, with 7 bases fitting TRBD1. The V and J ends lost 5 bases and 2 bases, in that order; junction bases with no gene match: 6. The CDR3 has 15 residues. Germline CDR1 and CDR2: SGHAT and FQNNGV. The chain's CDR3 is CASSEQGKRNQPQHF. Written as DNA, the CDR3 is TGTGCCAGCAGCGAACAGGGGAAGCGCAATCAGCCCCAGCATTTT.

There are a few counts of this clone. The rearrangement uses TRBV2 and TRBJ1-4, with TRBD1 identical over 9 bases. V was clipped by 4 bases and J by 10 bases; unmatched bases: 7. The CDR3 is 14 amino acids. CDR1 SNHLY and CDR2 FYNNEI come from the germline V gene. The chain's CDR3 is CASSVRTGEVKLFF. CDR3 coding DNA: TGTGCCAGCAGTGTAAGGACAGGGGAGGTAAAACTGTTTTTT.

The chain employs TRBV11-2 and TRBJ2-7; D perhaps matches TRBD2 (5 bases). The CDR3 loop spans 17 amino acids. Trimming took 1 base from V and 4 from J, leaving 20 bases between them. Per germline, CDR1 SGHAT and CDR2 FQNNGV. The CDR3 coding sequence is TGTGCCAGCAGCTTAGGAGGGATAGGTGTCGGGCGATACGAGCAGTACGTC. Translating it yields CASSLGGIGVGRYEQYV.